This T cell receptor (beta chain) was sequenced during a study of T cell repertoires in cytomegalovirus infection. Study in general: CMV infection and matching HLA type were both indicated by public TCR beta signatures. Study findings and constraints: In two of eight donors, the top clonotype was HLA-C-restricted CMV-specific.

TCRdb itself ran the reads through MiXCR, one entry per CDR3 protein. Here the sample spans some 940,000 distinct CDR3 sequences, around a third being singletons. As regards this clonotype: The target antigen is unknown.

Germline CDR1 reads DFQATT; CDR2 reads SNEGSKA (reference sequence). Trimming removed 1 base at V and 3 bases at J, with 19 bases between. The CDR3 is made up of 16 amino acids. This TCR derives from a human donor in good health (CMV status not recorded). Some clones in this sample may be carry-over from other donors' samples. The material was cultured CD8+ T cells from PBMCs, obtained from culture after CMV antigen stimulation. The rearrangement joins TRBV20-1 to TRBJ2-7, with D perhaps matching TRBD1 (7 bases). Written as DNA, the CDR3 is TGCAGTGCTAGAGCCACGGGCGGGGACAGCCTCTACGAGCAGTACTTC. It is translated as CSARATGGDSLYEQYF.